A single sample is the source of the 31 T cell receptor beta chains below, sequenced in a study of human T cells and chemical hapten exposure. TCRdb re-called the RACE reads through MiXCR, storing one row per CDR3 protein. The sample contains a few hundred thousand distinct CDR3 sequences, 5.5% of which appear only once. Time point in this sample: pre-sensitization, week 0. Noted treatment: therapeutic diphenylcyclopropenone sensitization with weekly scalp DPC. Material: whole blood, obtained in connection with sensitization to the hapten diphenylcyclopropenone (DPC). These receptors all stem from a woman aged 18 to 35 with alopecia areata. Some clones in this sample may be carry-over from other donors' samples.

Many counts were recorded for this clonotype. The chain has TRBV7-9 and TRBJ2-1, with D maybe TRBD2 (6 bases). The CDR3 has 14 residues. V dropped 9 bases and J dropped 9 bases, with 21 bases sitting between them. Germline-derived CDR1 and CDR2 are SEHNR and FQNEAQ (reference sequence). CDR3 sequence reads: CASLGAPGVGEQFF. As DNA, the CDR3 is TGTGCCAGTCTCGGGGCCCCGGGGGTCGGTGAGCAGTTCTTC.

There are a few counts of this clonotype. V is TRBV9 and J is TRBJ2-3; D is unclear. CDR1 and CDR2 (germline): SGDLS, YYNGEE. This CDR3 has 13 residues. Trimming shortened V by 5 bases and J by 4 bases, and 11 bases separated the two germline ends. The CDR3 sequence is CASRGSYADTQYF. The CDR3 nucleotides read TGTGCCAGCAGGGGTTCCTACGCAGATACGCAGTATTTT.

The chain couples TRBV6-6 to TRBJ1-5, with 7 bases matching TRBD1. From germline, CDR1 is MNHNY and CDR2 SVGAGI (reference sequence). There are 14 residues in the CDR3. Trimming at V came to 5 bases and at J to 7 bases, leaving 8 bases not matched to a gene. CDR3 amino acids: CASSPQGLVQPQHF. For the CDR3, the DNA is TGTGCCAGCAGTCCACAGGGGTTAGTCCAGCCCCAGCATTTT.

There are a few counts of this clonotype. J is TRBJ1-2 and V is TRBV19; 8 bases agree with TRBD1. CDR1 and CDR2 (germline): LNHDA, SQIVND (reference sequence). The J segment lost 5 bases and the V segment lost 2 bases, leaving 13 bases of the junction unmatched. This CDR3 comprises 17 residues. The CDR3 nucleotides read TGTGCCAGTAGTATACGAACCCAGGGGACAGGCTCGTATGGCTACACCTTC. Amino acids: CASSIRTQGTGSYGYTF.

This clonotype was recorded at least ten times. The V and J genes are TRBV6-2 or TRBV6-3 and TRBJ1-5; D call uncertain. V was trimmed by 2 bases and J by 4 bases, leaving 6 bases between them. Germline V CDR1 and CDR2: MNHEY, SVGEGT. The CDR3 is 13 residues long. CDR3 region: CASSYARNQPQHF. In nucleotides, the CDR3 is TGTGCCAGCAGTTACGCCCGGAATCAGCCCCAGCATTTT.

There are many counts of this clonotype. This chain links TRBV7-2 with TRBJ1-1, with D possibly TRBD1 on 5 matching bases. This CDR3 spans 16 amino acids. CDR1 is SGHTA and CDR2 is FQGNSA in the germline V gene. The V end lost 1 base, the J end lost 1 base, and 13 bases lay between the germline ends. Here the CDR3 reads CASSLEGAGWNTEAFF. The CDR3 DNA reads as TGTGCCAGCAGCTTAGAAGGGGCAGGCTGGAACACTGAAGCTTTCTTT.

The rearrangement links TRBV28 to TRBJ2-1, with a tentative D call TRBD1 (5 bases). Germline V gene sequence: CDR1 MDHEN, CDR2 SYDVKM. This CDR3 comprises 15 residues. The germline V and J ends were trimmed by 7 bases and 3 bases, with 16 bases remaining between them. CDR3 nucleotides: TGTGCCAGCAATCCCCTCGACAGAGTCTACAATGAGCAGTTCTTC. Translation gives CASNPLDRVYNEQFF.

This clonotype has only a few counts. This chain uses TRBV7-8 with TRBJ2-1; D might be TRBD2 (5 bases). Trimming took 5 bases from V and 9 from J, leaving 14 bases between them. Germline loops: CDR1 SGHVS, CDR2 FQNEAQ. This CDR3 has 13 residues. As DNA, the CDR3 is TGTGCCAGCAGCGGACTTAACCACGGTGAGCAGTTCTTC. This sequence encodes CASSGLNHGEQFF. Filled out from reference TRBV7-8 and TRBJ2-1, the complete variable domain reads GAGVSQSPRYKVAKRGQDVALRCDPISGHVSLFWYQQALGQGPEFLTYFQNEAQLDKSGLPSDRFFAERPEGSVSTLKIQRTQQEDSAVYLCASSGLNHGEQFFGPGTRLTVL.

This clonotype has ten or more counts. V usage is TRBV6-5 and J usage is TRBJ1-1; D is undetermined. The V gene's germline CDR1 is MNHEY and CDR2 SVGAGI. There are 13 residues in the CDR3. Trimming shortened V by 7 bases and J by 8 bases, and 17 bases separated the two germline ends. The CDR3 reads CASIPGWASEAFF. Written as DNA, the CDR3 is TGTGCCAGCATCCCCGGATGGGCCAGCGAAGCTTTCTTT.

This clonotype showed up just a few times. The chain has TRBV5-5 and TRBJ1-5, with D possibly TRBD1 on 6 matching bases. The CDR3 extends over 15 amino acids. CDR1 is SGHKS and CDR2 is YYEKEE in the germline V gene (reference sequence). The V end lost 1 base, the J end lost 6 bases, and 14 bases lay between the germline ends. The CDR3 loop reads CASSLIAGGIQPQHF. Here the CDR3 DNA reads TGTGCCAGCAGCTTGATCGCGGGGGGCATTCAGCCCCAGCATTTT.

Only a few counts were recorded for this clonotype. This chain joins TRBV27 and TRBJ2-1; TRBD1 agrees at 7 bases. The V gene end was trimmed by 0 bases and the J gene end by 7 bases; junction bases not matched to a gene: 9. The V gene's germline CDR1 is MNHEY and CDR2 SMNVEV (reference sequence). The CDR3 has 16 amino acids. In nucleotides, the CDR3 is TGTGCCAGCAGTTTATCTGGACAGGTCCATAGGAATGAGCAGTTCTTC. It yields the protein CASSLSGQVHRNEQFF.

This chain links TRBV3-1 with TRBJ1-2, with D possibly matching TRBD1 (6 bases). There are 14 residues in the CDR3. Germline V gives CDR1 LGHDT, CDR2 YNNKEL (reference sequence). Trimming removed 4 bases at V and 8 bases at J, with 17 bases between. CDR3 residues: CASSLHGGAQGYTF. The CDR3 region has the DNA TGTGCCAGCAGCCTACATGGGGGGGCACAGGGCTACACCTTC.

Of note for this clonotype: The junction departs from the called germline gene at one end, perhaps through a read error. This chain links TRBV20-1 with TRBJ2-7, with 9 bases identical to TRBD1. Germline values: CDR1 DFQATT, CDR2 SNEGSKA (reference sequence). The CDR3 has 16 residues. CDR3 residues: CSARSPGQGLSYEQHF. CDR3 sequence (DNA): TGCAGTGCTAGATCCCCGGGACAGGGACTTTCCTACGAGCAGCACTTC.

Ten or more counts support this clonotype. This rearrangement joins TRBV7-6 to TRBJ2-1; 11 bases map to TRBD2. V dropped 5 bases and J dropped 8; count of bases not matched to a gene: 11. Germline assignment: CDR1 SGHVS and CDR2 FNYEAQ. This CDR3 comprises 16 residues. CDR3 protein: CASSGSLAGAHHEQFF. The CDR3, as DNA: TGTGCCAGCAGCGGCTCACTAGCGGGGGCCCATCATGAGCAGTTCTTC.

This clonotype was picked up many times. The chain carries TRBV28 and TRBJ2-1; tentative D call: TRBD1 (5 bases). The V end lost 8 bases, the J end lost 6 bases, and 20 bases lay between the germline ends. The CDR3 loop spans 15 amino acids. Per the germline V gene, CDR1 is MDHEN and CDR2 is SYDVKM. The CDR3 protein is CASGMPRKGVNEQFF. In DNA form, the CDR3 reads TGTGCCAGCGGGATGCCCCGGAAAGGGGTCAATGAGCAGTTCTTC. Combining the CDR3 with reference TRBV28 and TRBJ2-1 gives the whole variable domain DVKVTQSSRYLVKRTGEKVFLECVQDMDHENMFWYRQDPGLGLRLIYFSYDVKMKEKGDIPEGYSVSREKKERFSLILESASTNQTSMYLCASGMPRKGVNEQFFGPGTRLTVL.

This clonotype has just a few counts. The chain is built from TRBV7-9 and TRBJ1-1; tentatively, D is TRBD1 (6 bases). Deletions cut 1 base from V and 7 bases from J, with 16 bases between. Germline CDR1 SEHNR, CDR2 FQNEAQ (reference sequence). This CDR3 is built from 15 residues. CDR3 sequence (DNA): TGTGCCAGCAGCTTAGAAGTCGGGGGGCGAGATGAAGCTTTCTTT. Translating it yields CASSLEVGGRDEAFF.

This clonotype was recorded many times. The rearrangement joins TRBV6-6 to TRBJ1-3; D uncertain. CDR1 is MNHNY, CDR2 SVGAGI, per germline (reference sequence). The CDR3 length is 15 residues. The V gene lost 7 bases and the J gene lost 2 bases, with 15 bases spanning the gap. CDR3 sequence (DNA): TGTGCCAGCACCAACTTCGGGAGAGCTGGAAACACCATATATTTT. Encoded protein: CASTNFGRAGNTIYF.

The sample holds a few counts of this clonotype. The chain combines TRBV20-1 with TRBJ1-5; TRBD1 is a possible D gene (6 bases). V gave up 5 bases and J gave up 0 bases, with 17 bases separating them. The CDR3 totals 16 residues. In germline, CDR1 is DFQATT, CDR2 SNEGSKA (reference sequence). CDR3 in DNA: TGCAGTGCTGGACCTCGACAGGCCTTTAGCAATCAGCCCCAGCATTTT. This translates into CSAGPRQAFSNQPQHF.

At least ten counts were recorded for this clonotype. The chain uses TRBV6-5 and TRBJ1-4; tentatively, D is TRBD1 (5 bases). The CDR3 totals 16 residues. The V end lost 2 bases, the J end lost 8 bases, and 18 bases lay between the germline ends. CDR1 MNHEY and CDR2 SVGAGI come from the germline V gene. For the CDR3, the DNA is TGTGCCAGCAGTTACGGGGTGATAGGGGAAGGCGAAAAACTGTTTTTT. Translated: CASSYGVIGEGEKLFF.

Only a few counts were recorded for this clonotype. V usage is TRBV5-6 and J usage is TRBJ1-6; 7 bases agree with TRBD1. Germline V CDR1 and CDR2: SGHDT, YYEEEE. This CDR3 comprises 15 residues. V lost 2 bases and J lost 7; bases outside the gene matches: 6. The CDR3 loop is CASSFGTAWNSPLHF. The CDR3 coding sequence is TGTGCCAGCAGCTTTGGGACAGCTTGGAATTCACCCCTCCACTTT. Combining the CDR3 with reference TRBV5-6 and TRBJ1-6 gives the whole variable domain DAGVTQSPTHLIKTRGQQVTLRCSPKSGHDTVSWYQQALGQGPQFIFQYYEEEERQRGNFPDRFSGHQFPNYSSELNVNALLLGDSALYLCASSFGTAWNSPLHFGNGTRLTVT.

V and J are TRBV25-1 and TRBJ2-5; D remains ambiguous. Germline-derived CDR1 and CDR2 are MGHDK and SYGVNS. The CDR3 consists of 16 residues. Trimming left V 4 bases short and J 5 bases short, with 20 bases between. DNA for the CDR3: TGTGCCAGCAGTGCGGCAGGCGCCATCCAAAGGGAGACCCAGTACTTC. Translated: CASSAAGAIQRETQYF. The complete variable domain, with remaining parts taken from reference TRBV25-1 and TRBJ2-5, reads EADIYQTPRYLVIGTGKKITLECSQTMGHDKMYWYQQDPGMELHLIHYSYGVNSTEKGDLSSESTVSRIRTEHFPLTLESARPSHTSQYLCASSAAGAIQRETQYFGPGTRLLVL.

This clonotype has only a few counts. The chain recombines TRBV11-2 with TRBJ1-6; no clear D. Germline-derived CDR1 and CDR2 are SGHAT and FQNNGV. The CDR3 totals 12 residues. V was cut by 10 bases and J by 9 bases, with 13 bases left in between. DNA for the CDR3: TGTGCCACGGAAGGACCTCGTTCACCCCTCCACTTT. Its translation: CATEGPRSPLHF.

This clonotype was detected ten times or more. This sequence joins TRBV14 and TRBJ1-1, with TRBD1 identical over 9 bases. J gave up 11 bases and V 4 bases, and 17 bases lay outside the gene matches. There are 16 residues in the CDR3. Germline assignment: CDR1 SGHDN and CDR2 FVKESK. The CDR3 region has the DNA TGTGCCAGCAGCCGCCGGGACAGGGAATTAAGTGGGAGGGCTTTCTTT. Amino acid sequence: CASSRRDRELSGRAFF.

Written as DNA, the CDR3 is TGCAGCGTTCTTTCGGTCAATGAGCAGTTCTTC. This sequence encodes CSVLSVNEQFF. The chain has TRBV29-1 and TRBJ2-1; D is uncertain. The V gene lost 5 bases and the J gene lost 6 bases, with 8 bases spanning the gap. The CDR3 extends over 11 amino acids. Germline V gene data show CDR1 as SQVTM and CDR2 as ANQGSEA.

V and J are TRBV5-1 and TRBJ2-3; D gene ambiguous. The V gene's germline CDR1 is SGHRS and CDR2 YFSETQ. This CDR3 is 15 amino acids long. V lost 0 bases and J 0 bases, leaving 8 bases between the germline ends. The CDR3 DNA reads TGCGCCAGCAGCTTGGGGCTAGATAGCACAGATACGCAGTATTTT. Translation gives CASSLGLDSTDTQYF. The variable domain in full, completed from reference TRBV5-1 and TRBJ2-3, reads KAGVTQTPRYLIKTRGQQVTLSCSPISGHRSVSWYQQTPGQGLQFLFEYFSETQRNKGNFPGRFSGRQFSNSRSEMNVSTLELGDSALYLCASSLGLDSTDTQYFGPGTRLTVL.

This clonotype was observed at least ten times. The CDR3 nucleotides read TGTGCCAGCAGCTTCGCCGGGACAGGGGGTATCACCGGGGAGCTGTTTTTT. Protein: CASSFAGTGGITGELFF. The J gene is TRBJ2-2, the V gene TRBV7-9; 11 positions match TRBD1. CDR1 is SEHNR, CDR2 FQNEAQ, per germline (reference sequence). The V and J ends lost 3 bases and 4 bases, in that order; junction bases with no gene match: 7. The CDR3 is 17 amino acids.

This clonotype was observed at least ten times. CDR3 in DNA: TGTGCCAGCAGTTTCGGTAGAGGGGGCTTAGACAATGAGCAGTTCTTC. Its protein is CASSFGRGGLDNEQFF. The rearrangement joins TRBV27 to TRBJ2-1; TRBD1 matches at 7 bases. Germline-derived CDR1 and CDR2 are MNHEY and SMNVEV (reference sequence). The CDR3 covers 16 residues. V shed 3 bases, J shed 5 bases, and the junction held 10 bases outside the gene matches.

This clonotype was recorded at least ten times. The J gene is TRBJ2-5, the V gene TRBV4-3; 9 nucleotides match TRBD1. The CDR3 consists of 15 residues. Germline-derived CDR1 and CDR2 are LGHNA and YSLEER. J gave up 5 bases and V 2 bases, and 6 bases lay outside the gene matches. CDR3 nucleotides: TGCGCCAGCAGCCAATCAAGGACAGGGGTGGAGACCCAGTACTTC. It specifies CASSQSRTGVETQYF.

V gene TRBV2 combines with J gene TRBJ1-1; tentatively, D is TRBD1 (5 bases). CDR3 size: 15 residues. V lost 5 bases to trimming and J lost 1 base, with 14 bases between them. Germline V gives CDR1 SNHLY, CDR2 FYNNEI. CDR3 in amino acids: CASSTFTQGNTEAFF. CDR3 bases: TGTGCCAGCAGTACTTTTACTCAGGGGAACACTGAAGCTTTCTTT.

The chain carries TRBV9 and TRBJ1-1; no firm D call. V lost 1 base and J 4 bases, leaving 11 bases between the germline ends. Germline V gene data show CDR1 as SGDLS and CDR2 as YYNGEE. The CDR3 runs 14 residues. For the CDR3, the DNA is TGTGCCAGCAGCGTATTGGCAGGAGGCACTGAAGCTTTCTTT. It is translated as CASSVLAGGTEAFF.

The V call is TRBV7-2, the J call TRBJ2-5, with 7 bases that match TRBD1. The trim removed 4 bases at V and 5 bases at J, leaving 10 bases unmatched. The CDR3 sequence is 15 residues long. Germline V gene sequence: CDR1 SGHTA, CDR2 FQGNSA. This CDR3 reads CASSSRGPTGETQYF. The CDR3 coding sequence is TGTGCCAGCAGCTCGAGGGGGCCGACGGGGGAGACCCAGTACTTC.